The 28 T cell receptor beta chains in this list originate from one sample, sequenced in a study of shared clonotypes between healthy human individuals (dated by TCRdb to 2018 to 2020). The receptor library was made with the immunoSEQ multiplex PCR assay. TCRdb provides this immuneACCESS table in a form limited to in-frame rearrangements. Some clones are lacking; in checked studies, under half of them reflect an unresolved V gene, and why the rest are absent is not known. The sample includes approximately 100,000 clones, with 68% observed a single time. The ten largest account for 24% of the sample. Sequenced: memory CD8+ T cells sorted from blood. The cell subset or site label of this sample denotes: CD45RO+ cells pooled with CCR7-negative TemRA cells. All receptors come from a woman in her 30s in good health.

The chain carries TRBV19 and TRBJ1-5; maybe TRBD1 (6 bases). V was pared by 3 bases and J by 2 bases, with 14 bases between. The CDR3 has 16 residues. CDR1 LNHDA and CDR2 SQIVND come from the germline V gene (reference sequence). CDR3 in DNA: TGTGCCAGTAGTATTATTACAGGGTGCTGCAATCAGCCCCAGCATTTT. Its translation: CASSIITGCCNQPQHF. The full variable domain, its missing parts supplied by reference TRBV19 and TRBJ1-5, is DGGITQSPKYLFRKEGQNVTLSCEQNLNHDAMYWYRQDPGQGLRLIYYSQIVNDFQKGDIAEGYSVSREKKESFPLTVTSAQKNPTAFYLCASSIITGCCNQPQHFGDGTRLSIL.

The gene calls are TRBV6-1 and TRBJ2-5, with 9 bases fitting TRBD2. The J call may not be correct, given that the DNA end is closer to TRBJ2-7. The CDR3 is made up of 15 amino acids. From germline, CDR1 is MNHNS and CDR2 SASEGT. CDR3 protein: CASRETASGDYEQYF. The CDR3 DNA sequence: TGTGCCAGCAGGGAGACGGCTAGCGGGGACTACGAGCAGTACTTC.

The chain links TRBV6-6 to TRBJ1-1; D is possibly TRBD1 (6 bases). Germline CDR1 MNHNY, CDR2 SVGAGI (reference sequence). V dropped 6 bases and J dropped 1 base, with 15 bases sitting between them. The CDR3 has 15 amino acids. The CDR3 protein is CASRDSGTQNTEAFF. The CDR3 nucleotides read TGTGCCAGCAGGGATTCCGGGACACAGAACACTGAAGCTTTCTTT.

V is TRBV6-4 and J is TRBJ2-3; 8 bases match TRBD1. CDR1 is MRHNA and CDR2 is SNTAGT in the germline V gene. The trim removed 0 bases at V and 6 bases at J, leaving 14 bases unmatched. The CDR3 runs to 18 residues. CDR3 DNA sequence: TGTGCCAGCAGTGACTCAGCCCAGGGGGCACCCCGTTCGGATACGCAGTATTTT. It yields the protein CASSDSAQGAPRSDTQYF.

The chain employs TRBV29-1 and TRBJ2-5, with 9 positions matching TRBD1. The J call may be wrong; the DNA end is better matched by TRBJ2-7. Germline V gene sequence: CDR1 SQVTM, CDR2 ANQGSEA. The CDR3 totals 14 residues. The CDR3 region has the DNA TGCAGCGTTGTCCCGGGACAGGGACCCTACGAGCAGTACTTC. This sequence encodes CSVVPGQGPYEQYF.

CDR3 sequence: CASSLFLPMGFYGYTF. CDR3 nucleotides: TGTGCCAGCAGTTTATTCCTCCCCATGGGGTTCTATGGCTACACCTTC. The chain employs TRBV28 and TRBJ1-2; unclear D gene. Germline-derived CDR1 and CDR2 are MDHEN and SYDVKM. This CDR3 contains 16 residues. Deletions cut 1 base from V and 4 bases from J, with 16 bases between.

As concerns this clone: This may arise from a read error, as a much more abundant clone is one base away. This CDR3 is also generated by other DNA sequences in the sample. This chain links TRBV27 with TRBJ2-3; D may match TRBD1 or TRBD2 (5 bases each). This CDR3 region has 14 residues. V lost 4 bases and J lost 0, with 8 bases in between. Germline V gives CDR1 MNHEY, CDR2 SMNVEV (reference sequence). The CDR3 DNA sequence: TGTGCCAGCAGTTCCGGGGCCAGCACAGATACGCAGTATTTT. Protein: CASSSGASTDTQYF.

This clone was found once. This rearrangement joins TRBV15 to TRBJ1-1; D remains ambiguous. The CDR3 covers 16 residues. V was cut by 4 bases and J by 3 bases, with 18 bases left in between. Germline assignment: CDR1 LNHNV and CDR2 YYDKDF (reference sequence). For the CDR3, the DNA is TGTGCCACCAGCAAGGTCCCCATTGGTCGGGACACTGAAGCTTTCTTT. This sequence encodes CATSKVPIGRDTEAFF.

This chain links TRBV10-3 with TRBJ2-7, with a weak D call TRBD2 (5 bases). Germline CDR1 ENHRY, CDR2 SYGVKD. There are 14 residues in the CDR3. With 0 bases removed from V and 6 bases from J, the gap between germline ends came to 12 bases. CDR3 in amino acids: CAISESNVRGEQYF. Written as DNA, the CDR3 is TGTGCCATCAGTGAGTCGAATGTCCGGGGCGAGCAGTACTTC.

CDR3 coding DNA: TGTGCCAGCAGCTCCTCGGTGGTGGGCACTGAAGCTTTCTTT. This encodes CASSSSVVGTEAFF. The rearrangement uses TRBV16 and TRBJ1-1; D is uncertain. V was shortened by 5 bases and J by 4 bases, with 14 bases between the two germline ends. CDR1 is KGHSY and CDR2 is FQNENV in the germline V gene. The CDR3 contains 14 residues.

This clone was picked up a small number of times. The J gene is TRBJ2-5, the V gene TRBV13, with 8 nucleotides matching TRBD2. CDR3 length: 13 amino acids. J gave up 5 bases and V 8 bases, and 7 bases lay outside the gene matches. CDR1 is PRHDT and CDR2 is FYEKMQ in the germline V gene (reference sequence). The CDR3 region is CASGSGMGETQYF. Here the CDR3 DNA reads TGTGCCAGCGGTAGCGGGATGGGGGAGACCCAGTACTTC.

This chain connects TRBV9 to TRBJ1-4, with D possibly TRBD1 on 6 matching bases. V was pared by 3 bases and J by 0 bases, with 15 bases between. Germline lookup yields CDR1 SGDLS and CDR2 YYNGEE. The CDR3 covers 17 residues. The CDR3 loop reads CASSETGTPATNEKLFF. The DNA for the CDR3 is TGTGCCAGCAGCGAAACCGGGACACCCGCAACTAATGAAAAACTGTTTTTT.

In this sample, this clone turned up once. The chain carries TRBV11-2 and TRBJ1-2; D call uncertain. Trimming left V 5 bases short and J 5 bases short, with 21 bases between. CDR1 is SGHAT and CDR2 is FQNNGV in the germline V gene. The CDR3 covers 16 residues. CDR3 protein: CASSTPPVLRLYGYTF. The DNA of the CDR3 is TGTGCCAGCAGCACGCCCCCCGTATTGCGTCTATATGGCTACACCTTC.

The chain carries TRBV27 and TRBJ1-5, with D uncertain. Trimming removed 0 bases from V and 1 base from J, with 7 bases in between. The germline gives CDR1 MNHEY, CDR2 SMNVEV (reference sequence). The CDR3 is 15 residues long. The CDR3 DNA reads TGTGCCAGCAGTTTATCTTGGCGGAGCAATCAGCCCCAGCATTTT. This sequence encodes CASSLSWRSNQPQHF.

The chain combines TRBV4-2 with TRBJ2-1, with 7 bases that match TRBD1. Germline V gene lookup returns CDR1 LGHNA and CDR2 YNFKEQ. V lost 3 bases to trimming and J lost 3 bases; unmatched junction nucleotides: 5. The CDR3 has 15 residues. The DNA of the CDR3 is TGTGCCAGCAGCCAGGGGCAGGGGGACTACAATGAGCAGTTCTTC. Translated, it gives CASSQGQGDYNEQFF.

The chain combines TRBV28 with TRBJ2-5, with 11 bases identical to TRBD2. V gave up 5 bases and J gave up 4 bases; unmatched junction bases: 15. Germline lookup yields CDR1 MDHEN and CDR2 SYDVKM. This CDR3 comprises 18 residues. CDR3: CASSPTSGRSPMRETQYF. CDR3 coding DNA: TGTGCCAGCAGTCCTACTAGCGGGAGAAGTCCCATGCGAGAGACCCAGTACTTC.

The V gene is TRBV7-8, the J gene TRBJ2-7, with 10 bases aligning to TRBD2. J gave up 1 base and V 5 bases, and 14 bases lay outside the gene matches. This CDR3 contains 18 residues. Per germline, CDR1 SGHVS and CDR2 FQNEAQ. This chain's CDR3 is CASSPSGGSGRWSYEQYF. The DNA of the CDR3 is TGTGCCAGCAGCCCATCTGGAGGTAGCGGGAGGTGGTCCTACGAGCAGTACTTC. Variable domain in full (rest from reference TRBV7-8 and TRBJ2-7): GAGVSQSPRYKVAKRGQDVALRCDPISGHVSLFWYQQALGQGPEFLTYFQNEAQLDKSGLPSDRFFAERPEGSVSTLKIQRTQQEDSAVYLCASSPSGGSGRWSYEQYFGPGTRLTVT.

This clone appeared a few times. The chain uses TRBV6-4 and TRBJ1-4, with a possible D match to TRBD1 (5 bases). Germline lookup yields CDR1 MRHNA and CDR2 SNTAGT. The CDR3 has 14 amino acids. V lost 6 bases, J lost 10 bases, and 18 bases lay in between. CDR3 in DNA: TGTGCCAGCAGCGACAGCGAGGTGTCGGGAAAACTGTTTTTT. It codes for CASSDSEVSGKLFF.

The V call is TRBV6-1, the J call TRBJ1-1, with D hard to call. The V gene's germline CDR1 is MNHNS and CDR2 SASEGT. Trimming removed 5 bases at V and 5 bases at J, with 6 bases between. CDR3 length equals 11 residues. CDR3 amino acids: CASSSLTEAFF. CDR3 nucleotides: TGTGCCAGCAGTTCCTTGACTGAAGCTTTCTTT.

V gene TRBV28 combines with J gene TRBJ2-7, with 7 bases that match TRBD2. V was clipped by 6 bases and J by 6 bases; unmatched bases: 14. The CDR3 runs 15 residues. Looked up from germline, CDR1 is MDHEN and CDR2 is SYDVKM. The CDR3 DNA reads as TGTGCCAGCAGACGCCAGCTTCGCGGGAGTTCCGAGCAGTACTTC. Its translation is CASRRQLRGSSEQYF.

This CDR3 is CASSLAGLANEQFF. CDR3 nucleotide sequence: TGTGCCAGCAGTTTAGCGGGACTAGCGAATGAGCAGTTCTTC. J is TRBJ2-1 and V is TRBV28, with 10 bases fitting TRBD2. The CDR3 runs 14 residues. The junction had 2 bases not matched to a gene; V was cut back by 2 bases and J by 7 bases. Germline CDR1 reads MDHEN; CDR2 reads SYDVKM. Full variable domain (rest looked up from reference TRBV28 and TRBJ2-1): DVKVTQSSRYLVKRTGEKVFLECVQDMDHENMFWYRQDPGLGLRLIYFSYDVKMKEKGDIPEGYSVSREKKERFSLILESASTNQTSMYLCASSLAGLANEQFFGPGTRLTVL.

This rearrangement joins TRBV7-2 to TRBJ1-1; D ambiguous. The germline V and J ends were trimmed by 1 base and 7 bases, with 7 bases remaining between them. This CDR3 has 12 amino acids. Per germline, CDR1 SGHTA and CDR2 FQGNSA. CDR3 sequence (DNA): TGTGCCAGCAGCTTAGTATCCGTTGAAGCTTTCTTT. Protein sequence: CASSLVSVEAFF.

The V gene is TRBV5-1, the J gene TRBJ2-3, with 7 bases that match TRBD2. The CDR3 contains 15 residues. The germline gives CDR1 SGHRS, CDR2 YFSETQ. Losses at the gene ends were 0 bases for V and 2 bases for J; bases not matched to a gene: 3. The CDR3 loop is CASSLGSGDTDTQYF. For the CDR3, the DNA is TGCGCCAGCAGCTTGGGCAGCGGGGACACAGATACGCAGTATTTT.

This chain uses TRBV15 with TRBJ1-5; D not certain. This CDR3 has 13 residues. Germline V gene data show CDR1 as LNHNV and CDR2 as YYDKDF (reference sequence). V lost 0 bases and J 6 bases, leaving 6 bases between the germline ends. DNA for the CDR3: TGTGCCACCAGCAGAGATCGCGGTCAGCCCCAGCATTTT. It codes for CATSRDRGQPQHF. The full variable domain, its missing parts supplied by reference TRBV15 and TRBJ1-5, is DAMVIQNPRYQVTQFGKPVTLSCSQTLNHNVMYWYQQKSSQAPKLLFHYYDKDFNNEADTPDNFQSRRPNTSFCFLDIRSPGLGDTAMYLCATSRDRGQPQHFGDGTRLSIL.

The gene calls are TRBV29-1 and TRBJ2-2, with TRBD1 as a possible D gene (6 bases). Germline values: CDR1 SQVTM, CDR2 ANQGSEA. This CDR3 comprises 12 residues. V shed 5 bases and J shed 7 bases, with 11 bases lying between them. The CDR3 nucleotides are TGCAGCGTTACGACAGGCCACGGGGAGCTGTTTTTT. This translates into CSVTTGHGELFF.

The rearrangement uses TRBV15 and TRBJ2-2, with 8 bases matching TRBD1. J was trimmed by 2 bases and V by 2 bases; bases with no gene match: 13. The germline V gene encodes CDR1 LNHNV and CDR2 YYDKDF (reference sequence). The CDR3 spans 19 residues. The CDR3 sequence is CATSRYPTGEKGNTGELFF. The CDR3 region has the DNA TGTGCCACCAGCAGATACCCGACAGGGGAAAAAGGCAACACCGGGGAGCTGTTTTTT.

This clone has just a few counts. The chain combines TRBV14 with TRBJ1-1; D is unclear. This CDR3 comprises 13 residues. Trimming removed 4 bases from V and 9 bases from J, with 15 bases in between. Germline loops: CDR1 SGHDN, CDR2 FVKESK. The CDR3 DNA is TGTGCCAGCAGCCCTTCCAACGCGAGGAAAGCTTTCTTT. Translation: CASSPSNARKAFF. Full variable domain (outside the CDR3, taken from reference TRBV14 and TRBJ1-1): EAGVTQFPSHSVIEKGQTVTLRCDPISGHDNLYWYRRVMGKEIKFLLHFVKESKQDESGMPNNRFLAERTGGTYSTLKVQPAELEDSGVYFCASSPSNARKAFFGQGTRLTVV.

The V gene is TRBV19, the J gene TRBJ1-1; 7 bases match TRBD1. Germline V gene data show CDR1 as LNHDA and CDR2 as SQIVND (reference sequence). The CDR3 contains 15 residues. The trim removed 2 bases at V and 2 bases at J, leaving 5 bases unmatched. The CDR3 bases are TGTGCCAGTAGTATACGGACAGGCGTAAACACTGAAGCTTTCTTT. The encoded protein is CASSIRTGVNTEAFF.